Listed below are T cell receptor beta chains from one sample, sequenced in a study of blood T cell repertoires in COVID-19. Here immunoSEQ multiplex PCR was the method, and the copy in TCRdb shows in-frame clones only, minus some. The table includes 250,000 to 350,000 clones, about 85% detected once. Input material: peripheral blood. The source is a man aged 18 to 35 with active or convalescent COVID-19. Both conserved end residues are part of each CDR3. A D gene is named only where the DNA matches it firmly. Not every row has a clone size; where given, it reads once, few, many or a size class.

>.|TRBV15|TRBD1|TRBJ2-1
TGTGCCACCGGACAGGGTGGGAATGAGCAGTTCTTC
CATGQGGNEQFF
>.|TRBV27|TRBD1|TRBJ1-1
TGTGCCAGCGGACAGGGGATGAACACTGAAGCTTTCTTT
CASGQGMNTEAFF
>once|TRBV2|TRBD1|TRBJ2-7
TGTGCCAGCAGGGGACAGGGGGGAACCTACGAGCAGTACTTC
CASRGQGGTYEQYF
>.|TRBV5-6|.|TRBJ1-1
TGTGCCAGCAGCTCCCCTAGGGGGGGCACTGAAGCTTTCTTT
CASSSPRGGTEAFF
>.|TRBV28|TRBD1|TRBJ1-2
TGTGCCAGCAGTTTAGTATCAGGGGGCCGGTCTGGCTACACCTTC
CASSLVSGGRSGYTF
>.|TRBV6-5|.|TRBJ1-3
TGTGCCAGCAGTTACGGGCAAACCTTCTCTGGAAACACCATATATTTT
CASSYGQTFSGNTIYF
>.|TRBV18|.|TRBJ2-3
TGTGCCAGCTCACCAGACAAAGCTTCCCTCGCAGATACGCAGTATTTT
CASSPDKASLADTQYF
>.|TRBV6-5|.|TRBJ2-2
TGTGCCAGCAGTTACGGGTGGAGCACCGGGGAGCTGTTTTTT
CASSYGWSTGELFF
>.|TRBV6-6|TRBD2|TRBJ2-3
TGTGCCAGCATCCTAGCGGGGCGTCCAGATACGCAGTATTTT
CASILAGRPDTQYF
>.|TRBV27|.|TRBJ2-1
TGTGCCAGCAGTTACGGAGGCGATGAGCAGTTCTTC
CASSYGGDEQFF
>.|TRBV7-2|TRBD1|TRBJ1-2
TGTGCCAGCGGGAGGACAGGGGGCAATATTGGCTACACCTTC
CASGRTGGNIGYTF
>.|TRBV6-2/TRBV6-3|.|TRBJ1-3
TGTGCCAGCAGTTACGGCGGGACCTACTCTGGAAACACCATATATTTT
CASSYGGTYSGNTIYF
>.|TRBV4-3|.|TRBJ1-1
TGCGCCAGCAGCCAAGTTCACAGATTGAACACTGAAGCTTTCTTT
CASSQVHRLNTEAFF
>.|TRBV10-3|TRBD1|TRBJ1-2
TGTGCCATCAGTGAGGAAGGGGGCGAGGTCTATGGCTACACCTTC
CAISEEGGEVYGYTF
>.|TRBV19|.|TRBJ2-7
TGTGCCAGTACTGGGGCAGAAGAAACACCTAAGCAGTACTTC
CASTGAEETPKQYF
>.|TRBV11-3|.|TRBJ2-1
TGTGCCAGCGCGGATAGGATCAACTCGGGCTACAATGAGCAGTTCTTC
CASADRINSGYNEQFF
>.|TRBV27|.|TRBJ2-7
TGTGCCAGCAGTTTATTCCTGGGCACCTACGAGCAGTACTTC
CASSLFLGTYEQYF
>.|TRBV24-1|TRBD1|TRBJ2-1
TGTGCCACCAGTGACCGCCGACAGGGCAATGAGCAGTTCTTC
CATSDRRQGNEQFF
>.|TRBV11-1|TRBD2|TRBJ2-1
TGTGCCAGCAGCTTAGGCCTAGCGGGAATCTATGAGCAGTTCTTC
CASSLGLAGIYEQFF
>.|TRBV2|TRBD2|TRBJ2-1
TGTGCCACCAAACTAGCGGGGGGGCGTTCCTACAATGAGCAGTTCTTC
CATKLAGGRSYNEQFF
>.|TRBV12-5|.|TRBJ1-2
TGTGCTAGTGGTTTGGTAGAGGGTTATCTATCGTATGGCTACACCTTC
CASGLVEGYLSYGYTF
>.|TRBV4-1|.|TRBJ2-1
TGCGCCAGCAGCCAAGGAGCCGGGAGCAATGAGCAGTTCTTC
CASSQGAGSNEQFF
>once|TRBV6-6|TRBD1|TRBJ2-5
TGTGCCAGCAGTTACCCCGGACAGGCCCTGGGAGAGACCCAGTACTTC
CASSYPGQALGETQYF
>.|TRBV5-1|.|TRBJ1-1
TGCGCCAGCAGCTTTGAAACTTACACTGAAGCTTTCTTT
CASSFETYTEAFF
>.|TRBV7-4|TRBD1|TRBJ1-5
TGTGCCAGCAGCTTAGTAGCACAGGGGGTGAATCAGCCCCAGCATTTT
CASSLVAQGVNQPQHF
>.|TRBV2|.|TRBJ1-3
TGTGCCAGCAGTGTTTACATTAACTCTGGAAACACCATATATTTT
CASSVYINSGNTIYF
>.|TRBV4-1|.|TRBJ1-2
TGCGCCAGCAGCCATCCACCGGCAGGGCGAGGCTACACCTTC
CASSHPPAGRGYTF
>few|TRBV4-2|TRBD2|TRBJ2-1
TGTGCCAGCAGCCCGAAGGGACTAGCGGAGAGCAATGAGCAGTTCTTC
CASSPKGLAESNEQFF
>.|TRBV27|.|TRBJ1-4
TGTGCCAGCAGACCAGGGGCCCTCCGTGCAACTAATGAAAAACTGTTTTTT
CASRPGALRATNEKLFF
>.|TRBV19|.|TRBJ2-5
TGTGCTGCCGGGTACCAAGAGACCCAGTACTTC
CAAGYQETQYF
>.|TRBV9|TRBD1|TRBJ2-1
TGTGCCAGCAGCGTAGAGGGGGACAGGTATGAGCAGTTCTTC
CASSVEGDRYEQFF
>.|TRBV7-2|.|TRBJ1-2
TGTGCCAGCAGCTTCCAGGGCTATGGCTACACCTTC
CASSFQGYGYTF
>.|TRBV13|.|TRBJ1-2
TGTGCCAGCAGCCCCCGGGGGGGGCAGCGAGCGGGCTACACCTTC
CASSPRGGQRAGYTF
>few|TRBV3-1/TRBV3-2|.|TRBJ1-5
TGTGCCAGCAGCCAAGAATACAGGTTGGATCAGCCCCAGCATTTT
CASSQEYRLDQPQHF
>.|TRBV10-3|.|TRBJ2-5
TGTGTCATCAGTGAGTCCGGGGAGACCCAGTACTTC
CVISESGETQYF
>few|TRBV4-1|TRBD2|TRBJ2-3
TGCGCCAGCAGCCAACTAGCGGGACCAGATACGCAGTATTTT
CASSQLAGPDTQYF
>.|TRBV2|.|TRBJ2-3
TGTGCCAGCAGCCGGGGAGATACGCAGTATTTT
CASSRGDTQYF
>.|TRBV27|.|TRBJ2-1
TGTGCCAGCAGTTTATTGTTTACTCCGAGCTCCTACAATGAGCAGTTCTTC
CASSLLFTPSSYNEQFF
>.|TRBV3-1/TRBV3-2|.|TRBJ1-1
TGTGCCAGCAGCCAAGACAGGGAGGCTCTGAACACTGAAGCTTTCTTT
CASSQDREALNTEAFF
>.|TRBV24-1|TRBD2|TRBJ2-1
TGTGCCACCAGTGACTTAGCGGGCTCCTACAATGAGCAGTTCTTC
CATSDLAGSYNEQFF
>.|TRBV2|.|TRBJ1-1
TGTGCCAGCAGTGGGGTGAGGACACCGAACACTGAAGCTTTCTTT
CASSGVRTPNTEAFF